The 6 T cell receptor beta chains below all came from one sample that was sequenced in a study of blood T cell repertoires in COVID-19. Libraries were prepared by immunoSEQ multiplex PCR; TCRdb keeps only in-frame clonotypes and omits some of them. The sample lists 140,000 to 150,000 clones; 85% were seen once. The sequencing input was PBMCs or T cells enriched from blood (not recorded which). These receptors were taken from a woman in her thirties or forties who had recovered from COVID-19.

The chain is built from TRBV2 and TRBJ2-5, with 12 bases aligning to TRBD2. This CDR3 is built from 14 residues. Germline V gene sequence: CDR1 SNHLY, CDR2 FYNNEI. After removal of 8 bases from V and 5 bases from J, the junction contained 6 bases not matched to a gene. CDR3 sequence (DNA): TGTGCCAGCCTAGCGGGGGGGGTTCTGGAGACCCAGTACTTC. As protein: CASLAGGVLETQYF.

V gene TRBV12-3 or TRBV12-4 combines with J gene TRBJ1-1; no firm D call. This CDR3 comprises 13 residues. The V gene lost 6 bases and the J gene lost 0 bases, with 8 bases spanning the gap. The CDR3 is CASRPTVNTEAFF. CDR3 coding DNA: TGTGCCAGCAGACCAACGGTGAACACTGAAGCTTTCTTT.

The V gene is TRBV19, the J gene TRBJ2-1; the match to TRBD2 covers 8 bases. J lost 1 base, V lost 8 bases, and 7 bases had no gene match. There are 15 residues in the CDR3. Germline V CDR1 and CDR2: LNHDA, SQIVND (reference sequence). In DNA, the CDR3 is TGTGCCAGTGGTCGGGGGGGGATTTCCTACAATGAGCAGTTCTTC. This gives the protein CASGRGGISYNEQFF.

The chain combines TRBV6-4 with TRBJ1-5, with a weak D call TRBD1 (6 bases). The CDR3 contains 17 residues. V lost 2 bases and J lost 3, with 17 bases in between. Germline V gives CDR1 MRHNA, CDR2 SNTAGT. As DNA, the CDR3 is TGTGCCAGCAGTGACGGAGTAGGACAGTTCAACAATCAGCCCCAGCATTTT. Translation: CASSDGVGQFNNQPQHF.

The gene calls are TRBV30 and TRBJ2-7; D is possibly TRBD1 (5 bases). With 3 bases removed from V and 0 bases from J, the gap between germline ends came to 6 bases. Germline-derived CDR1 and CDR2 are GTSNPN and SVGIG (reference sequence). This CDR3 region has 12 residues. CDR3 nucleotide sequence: TGTGCCTGGAGGGACAACTCCTACGAGCAGTACTTC. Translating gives CAWRDNSYEQYF.

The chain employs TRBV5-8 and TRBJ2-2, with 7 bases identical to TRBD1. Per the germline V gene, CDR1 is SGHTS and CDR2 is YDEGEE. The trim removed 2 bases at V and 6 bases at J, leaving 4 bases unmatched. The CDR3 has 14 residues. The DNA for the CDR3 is TGTGCCAGCAGCTTCGACAGGGTGGCCGGGGAGCTGTTTTTT. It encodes CASSFDRVAGELFF.